The subject of this entry is one TCR beta chain. Participant ages covered roughly 18 to 89 years across 24 US areas. The CDR3 extends over 14 amino acids. The V and J ends lost 8 bases and 10 bases, in that order; junction bases with no gene match: 15. From germline, CDR1 is SNHLY and CDR2 FYNNEI. The data were obtained in a study of blood T cell repertoires in COVID-19. In the study overall: The United States, Italy and Spain provided the acute and convalescent COVID-19 samples. Sample material is recorded as cDNA or gDNA derived from T cells, B-cell-depleted T cells, or PBMCs.

Produced via immunoSEQ multiplex PCR; TCRdb's table is partial and in-frame only. The table has 400,000 or so clones, roughly 87% seen once; the top ten hold roughly 2%. The receptor was isolated from a woman in her 40s with acute COVID-19. The rearrangement uses TRBV2 and TRBJ1-1; TRBD1 agrees at 8 bases. Sequencing input: PBMCs or T cells enriched from blood (not recorded which). CDR3 in amino acids: CASSVEPDRVRAFF. DNA for the CDR3: TGTGCCAGCTCTGTGGAACCGGACAGGGTGAGAGCTTTCTTT. Using reference TRBV2 and TRBJ1-1 for the parts outside the CDR3, the full variable domain is EPEVTQTPSHQVTQMGQEVILRCVPISNHLYFYWYRQILGQKVEFLVSFYNNEISEKSEIFDDQFSVERPDGSNFTLKIRSTKLEDSAMYFCASSVEPDRVRAFFGQGTRLTVV.